This T cell receptor beta chain was found in a study of blood T cell repertoires in COVID-19. Study-level background: Samples came from the United States, Italy and Spain, spanning acute and convalescent COVID-19. Sources were T cells, B-cell-depleted T cells, or PBMCs; the material itself was cDNA or gDNA.

Authors' methods: Cell counts per sample came from amplifying reference gene primers. Some clones are missing from TCRdb's copy, which holds only in-frame ones; the method was immunoSEQ multiplex PCR. Clone size and the V and J calls come from that table; the DNA yielded D and trimming. This table has about 160,000 clones, about 80% appearing once. CDR1 SGHDT and CDR2 YYEEEE come from the germline V gene. This CDR3 is 15 amino acids long. Trimming left V 5 bases short and J 2 bases short, with 15 bases between. V and J are TRBV5-6 and TRBJ2-3, with D maybe TRBD2 (6 bases). Sequencing was carried out using peripheral blood. The sequence came from a woman in her thirties or forties with COVID-19, enrolled during active disease. The chain's CDR3 is CASSPLAGYTDTQYF. In nucleotides, the CDR3 is TGTGCCAGCAGTCCATTGGCGGGGTACACAGATACGCAGTATTTT.